These 25 T cell receptor beta chains were sequenced from one sample in a study of blood T cells in healthy people across ages. With a J-beta primer mix and a sample-barcoded 5' primer, a second PCR ran 7 to 11 cycles. From the 5' RACE reads, TCRdb called clonotypes with MiXCR, one entry per CDR3 protein. Here the sample spans under 1,000,000 distinct CDR3 sequences, around half being singletons. What was sequenced was blood. These receptors were collected from a man older than 75 in good health.

The chain is built from TRBV24-1 and TRBJ2-3; 7 nucleotides match TRBD2. CDR1 is KGHDR, CDR2 SFDVKD, per germline. V shed 7 bases, J shed 2 bases, and the junction held 11 bases outside the gene matches. The CDR3 consists of 16 residues. CDR3 in amino acids: CATRAALAGPTDTQYF. Here the CDR3 DNA reads TGTGCCACCAGAGCGGCCTTAGCGGGCCCCACAGATACGCAGTATTTT.

The CDR3 is CAWSPGHEAALQYF. The CDR3 DNA follows: TGTGCCTGGTCTCCGGGACACGAGGCTGCTCTGCAGTATTTT. The gene calls are TRBV30 and TRBJ2-3; D may be TRBD1 (6 bases). From germline, CDR1 is GTSNPN and CDR2 SVGIG (reference sequence). This CDR3 is 14 amino acids long. Trimming removed 5 bases at V and 11 bases at J, with 23 bases between.

In its sample, this clonotype was seen a few times. CDR3 nucleotides: TGTGCCAGCAGCTTAGAGGGACTAGCGGGAGGGTTCTACGAGCAGTACTTC. It yields the protein CASSLEGLAGGFYEQYF. The chain joins TRBV7-2 to TRBJ2-7; TRBD2 matches at 16 bases. CDR1 is SGHTA and CDR2 is FQGNSA in the germline V gene. This CDR3 contains 17 residues. Trimming cost V 1 base and J 3 bases; bases outside gene matches: 3. Combining the CDR3 with reference TRBV7-2 and TRBJ2-7 gives the whole variable domain GAGVSQSPSNKVTEKGKDVELRCDPISGHTALYWYRQSLGQGLEFLIYFQGNSAPDKSGLPSDRFSAERTGGSVSTLTIQRTQQEDSAVYLCASSLEGLAGGFYEQYFGPGTRLTVT.

This chain connects TRBV5-1 to TRBJ1-1; tentatively, D is TRBD1 (5 bases). V lost 5 bases, J lost 1 base, and 15 bases lay in between. This CDR3 is built from 15 residues. The V gene's germline CDR1 is SGHRS and CDR2 YFSETQ. The CDR3 spells CASRSDQGANTEAFF. In nucleotides, the CDR3 is TGCGCCAGCAGATCAGACCAGGGCGCGAACACTGAAGCTTTCTTT.

This clonotype was picked up a small number of times. The genes are TRBV6-6 and TRBJ2-1, with no clear D. Germline lookup yields CDR1 MNHNY and CDR2 SVGAGI (reference sequence). Trimming took off 0 bases at V and 7 bases at J, with 10 bases between the two ends. The CDR3 totals 14 residues. The CDR3 protein is CASSYSNSQNEQFF. The CDR3 DNA follows: TGTGCCAGCAGTTACTCGAACTCCCAGAATGAGCAGTTCTTC.

CDR3 sequence (DNA): TGTGCCAGCGGGGACGGATTGAACACTGAAGCTTTCTTT. This sequence encodes CASGDGLNTEAFF. This sequence joins TRBV7-8 and TRBJ1-1, with TRBD1 as a possible D gene (5 bases). V was cut by 8 bases and J by 0 bases, with 10 bases left in between. The germline V gene has CDR1 SGHVS and CDR2 FQNEAQ. There are 13 residues in the CDR3.

The genes are TRBV12-3 or TRBV12-4 and TRBJ2-5, with 8 bases identical to TRBD1. The better agreement between TRBJ2-7 and the DNA end casts doubt on the J call. There are 13 residues in the CDR3. Here the CDR3 reads CASRGTGRHEQYF. CDR3 sequence (DNA): TGTGCCAGCAGGGGGACAGGCAGGCACGAGCAGTACTTC.

Many counts were recorded for this clonotype. The V call is TRBV30, the J call TRBJ2-7; 8 positions agree with TRBD2. The germline gives CDR1 GTSNPN, CDR2 SVGIG (reference sequence). V was pared by 2 bases and J by 6 bases, with 15 bases of the junction left unmatched. The length of the CDR3 is 16 residues. The CDR3 bases are TGTGCCTGGAGTTCACCTACCGGGACTAGATCCGGCGAGCAGTACTTC. Its protein is CAWSSPTGTRSGEQYF.

This chain uses TRBV24-1 with TRBJ2-5; the match to TRBD2 covers 8 bases. The V and J ends lost 9 bases and 2 bases, in that order; junction bases with no gene match: 4. The CDR3 spans 13 residues. Germline V gene data show CDR1 as KGHDR and CDR2 as SFDVKD. DNA of the CDR3: TGTGCCACCTCTCCGGGGGGGCAAGAGACCCAGTACTTC. Its protein is CATSPGGQETQYF.

The rearrangement joins TRBV29-1 to TRBJ1-3, with D hard to call. The germline V and J ends were trimmed by 6 bases and 0 bases, with 9 bases remaining between them. Looked up from germline, CDR1 is SQVTM and CDR2 is ANQGSEA. This CDR3 spans 13 amino acids. CDR3 sequence: CSVVASSGNTIYF. The CDR3 DNA reads as TGCAGCGTCGTGGCCAGCTCTGGAAACACCATATATTTT.

This sequence joins TRBV7-3 and TRBJ2-7; D is tentatively TRBD1 or TRBD2 (6 bases each). The V end lost 7 bases, the J end lost 7 bases, and 23 bases lay between the germline ends. The CDR3 totals 15 residues. CDR1 is SGHTA, CDR2 FQGTGA, per germline. As DNA, the CDR3 is TGTGCCAGCAACGAGAAGGGGGGCTCCTACAATGAGCAGTACTTC. Protein: CASNEKGGSYNEQYF.

This clonotype was observed many times. This chain uses TRBV30 with TRBJ2-7, with D possibly being TRBD1 or TRBD2 (5 bases each). CDR3 size: 14 residues. Germline V gives CDR1 GTSNPN, CDR2 SVGIG (reference sequence). V was cut by 0 bases and J by 7 bases, with 16 bases left in between. In DNA, the CDR3 is TGTGCCTGGAGTGTACTAGACAGTCCACGGGAGCAGTACTTC. It translates to CAWSVLDSPREQYF.

The table lists this clonotype with a few counts. The gene calls are TRBV20-1 and TRBJ2-7, with TRBD2 identical over 10 bases. Trimming cost V 4 bases and J 5 bases; bases outside gene matches: 11. Germline V gene sequence: CDR1 DFQATT, CDR2 SNEGSKA (reference sequence). The length of the CDR3 is 15 residues. CDR3 sequence: CSAIKSGRAGNEQYF. Here the CDR3 DNA reads TGCAGTGCTATTAAGAGCGGGAGGGCCGGAAACGAGCAGTACTTC.

This rearrangement joins TRBV4-3 to TRBJ1-2; D gene unclear. Trimming cost V 4 bases and J 8 bases, with 17 bases left between them. The CDR3 is 14 amino acids. The germline CDR1 and CDR2 sequences are LGHNA and YSLEER. The CDR3 DNA reads as TGCGCCAGCAGCCCTAATCCAAGGTTGGGGGGCTACACCTTC. Amino acid sequence: CASSPNPRLGGYTF.

The chain uses TRBV11-3 and TRBJ2-7; perhaps TRBD1 as D (5 bases). The V gene lost 1 base and the J gene lost 7 bases, with 17 bases spanning the gap. The germline V gene has CDR1 SGHNT and CDR2 YENEEA. There are 15 residues in the CDR3. The CDR3 sequence is CASSLGMGWGNEQYF. The CDR3, as DNA: TGTGCCAGCAGCTTAGGAATGGGCTGGGGCAATGAGCAGTACTTC.

This clonotype was counted only a few times. This chain connects TRBV29-1 to TRBJ2-7; 7 positions match TRBD2. CDR3 size: 12 residues. The V segment lost 6 bases and the J segment 7 bases; nucleotides outside the gene matches: 9. The germline gives CDR1 SQVTM, CDR2 ANQGSEA. CDR3 loop: CSVRGEMREQYF. In nucleotides, the CDR3 is TGCAGCGTACGGGGGGAGATGAGGGAGCAGTACTTC.

On this clonotype itself: Compared with germline, one end of the junction differs, possibly owing to a read error. The chain combines TRBV29-1 with TRBJ1-2; 7 positions match TRBD1. CDR3 length: 14 amino acids. Germline values: CDR1 SQVTM, CDR2 ANQGSEA. The DNA of the CDR3 is TGCGGCGTTGGAATTTTACAGGGGAGCTATGGCTACACCTTC. Its protein product is CGVGILQGSYGYTF.

A word on this clonotype: This could be a read error, since a much larger clone is one nucleotide away. This rearrangement joins TRBV7-2 to TRBJ2-2; 10 positions match TRBD2. V trimming: 5 bases; J trimming: 5 bases; junction bases outside the gene matches: 8. CDR3 size: 16 residues. The germline gives CDR1 SGHTA, CDR2 FQGNSA. The chain's CDR3 is CTSSLRVAGGTGELFF. The CDR3 region has the DNA TGTACCAGCAGCCTACGAGTAGCGGGAGGAACCGGGGAGCTGTTTTTT.

This chain uses TRBV4-3 with TRBJ2-7; 10 bases fit TRBD1. The J segment lost 3 bases and the V segment lost 8 bases, leaving 7 bases of the junction unmatched. Germline values: CDR1 LGHNA, CDR2 YSLEER. This CDR3 region has 14 residues. The CDR3 loop reads CASGLRTGGYEQYF. Here the CDR3 DNA reads TGCGCCAGCGGCCTCCGGACAGGGGGCTACGAGCAGTACTTC.

The chain is built from TRBV9 and TRBJ2-1; 8 nucleotides align to TRBD1. CDR1 is SGDLS, CDR2 YYNGEE, per germline. V lost 4 bases to trimming and J lost 8 bases; unmatched junction nucleotides: 11. The CDR3 totals 15 residues. CDR3 nucleotides: TGTGCCAGCAGCACCATAGGACAGGGAGTCGATGAGCAGTTCTTC. Encoded protein: CASSTIGQGVDEQFF.

As concerns this clonotype: One end of the junction is discordant with germline, which a read error may explain. The gene calls are TRBV6-6 and TRBJ2-1; 10 nucleotides match TRBD1. The CDR3 consists of 17 residues. Germline CDR1 reads MNHNY; CDR2 reads SVGAGI (reference sequence). In nucleotides, the CDR3 is TGTGCCAGCAGTTACCAACGCTCCCGACAGGGGGCCCGGGAGCAGTTTTTC. This translates into CASSYQRSRQGAREQFF.

This chain uses TRBV15 with TRBJ2-4, with D perhaps TRBD1 (5 bases). Germline CDR1 LNHNV, CDR2 YYDKDF (reference sequence). The germline V and J ends were trimmed by 0 bases and 4 bases, with 16 bases remaining between them. The CDR3 has 17 amino acids. The CDR3 reads CATSRDLARQGKNIQYF. The CDR3 region has the DNA TGTGCCACCAGCAGAGATTTGGCTAGGCAGGGTAAAAACATTCAGTACTTC.

The CDR3 protein is CASSLKPWGGDQETQYF. The CDR3 DNA is TGTGCCAGCAGCTTAAAACCGTGGGGGGGGGACCAAGAGACCCAGTACTTC. J is TRBJ2-5 and V is TRBV7-8; 7 nucleotides agree with TRBD2. The V gene's germline CDR1 is SGHVS and CDR2 FQNEAQ. V lost 2 bases to trimming and J lost 0 bases; unmatched junction nucleotides: 9. This CDR3 is built from 17 residues.

The chain combines TRBV28 with TRBJ1-2; TRBD1 matches 10 bases. Germline-derived CDR1 and CDR2 are MDHEN and SYDVKM. V was clipped by 3 bases and J by 7 bases; unmatched bases: 5. The CDR3 is 14 residues long. CDR3 bases: TGTGCCAGCAGTTTGAGGGACAGGGGTGGTGGCTACACCTTC. It translates to CASSLRDRGGGYTF.

V and J are TRBV20-1 and TRBJ2-7; 10 positions match TRBD1. V gave up 5 bases and J gave up 2 bases; unmatched junction bases: 6. The germline gives CDR1 DFQATT, CDR2 SNEGSKA (reference sequence). This CDR3 is 14 amino acids long. The CDR3 loop reads CSARTGTGAYEQYF. DNA for the CDR3: TGCAGTGCTCGTACCGGGACAGGGGCCTACGAGCAGTACTTC.